The 12 T cell receptor beta chains presented below share a single source sample, sequenced in a study of OX40 agonist ivuxolimab in advanced cancers. Measured with immunoSEQ multiplex PCR; TCRdb has only the in-frame clones, and not every one. The sample lists some 10,000 clones; over 65% were seen once. This sample comprised CD4+ or CD8+ T cells sorted from blood, obtained in a trial of the OX40 agonist ivuxolimab. Source of these receptors: an adult with an advanced solid tumor such as melanoma, head and neck, liver or kidney cancer.

This clone has a handful of counts. The chain recombines TRBV14 with TRBJ1-1; D unresolved. V lost 4 bases and J 6 bases, leaving 6 bases between the germline ends. The germline CDR1 and CDR2 sequences are SGHDN and FVKESK. This CDR3 has 11 residues. Here the CDR3 DNA reads TGTGCCAGCAGCCCCCACGCTGAAGCTTTCTTT. Translated, it gives CASSPHAEAFF. The variable domain in full, completed from reference TRBV14 and TRBJ1-1, reads EAGVTQFPSHSVIEKGQTVTLRCDPISGHDNLYWYRRVMGKEIKFLLHFVKESKQDESGMPNNRFLAERTGGTYSTLKVQPAELEDSGVYFCASSPHAEAFFGQGTRLTVV.

The chain is built from TRBV28 and TRBJ1-6, with D unclear. CDR3 length: 13 residues. Trimming removed 2 bases from V and 3 bases from J, with 2 bases in between. The germline V gene encodes CDR1 MDHEN and CDR2 SYDVKM. CDR3 residues: CASSLIYNSPLHF. Here the CDR3 DNA reads TGTGCCAGCAGTTTAATCTATAATTCACCCCTCCACTTT.

V usage is TRBV9 and J usage is TRBJ1-6, with 10 bases matching TRBD1. CDR3 length equals 15 residues. Germline V gene sequence: CDR1 SGDLS, CDR2 YYNGEE. Trimming at V came to 3 bases and at J to 8 bases, leaving 5 bases not matched to a gene. The CDR3 is CASSGSGTGDSPLHF. The CDR3 bases are TGTGCCAGCAGCGGATCCGGGACAGGGGATTCACCCCTCCACTTT.

The chain joins TRBV7-2 to TRBJ2-7, with 7 nucleotides matching TRBD1. This CDR3 is 14 amino acids long. V gave up 8 bases and J gave up 3 bases; unmatched junction bases: 10. Germline CDR1 and CDR2: SGHTA and FQGNSA. Written as DNA, the CDR3 is TGTGCCAGCTCCAACGGCAGGGGGTTCTACGAGCAGTACTTC. Encoded protein: CASSNGRGFYEQYF.

This chain joins TRBV29-1 and TRBJ2-7; the match to TRBD1 covers 11 bases. CDR1 and CDR2 (germline): SQVTM, ANQGSEA. The CDR3 covers 11 residues. V was clipped by 7 bases and J by 7 bases; unmatched bases: 3. This chain's CDR3 is CSGGQGVEQYF. CDR3 nucleotide sequence: TGCAGCGGGGGACAGGGGGTTGAGCAGTACTTC.

The rearrangement links TRBV4-1 to TRBJ1-4; no clear D. Germline CDR1 and CDR2: MGHRA and YSYEKL. The CDR3 extends over 16 amino acids. Trimming shortened V by 0 bases and J by 0 bases, and 8 bases separated the two germline ends. In DNA form, the CDR3 reads TGCGCCAGCAGCCAAGATCCCTATTCAACTAATGAAAAACTGTTTTTT. Protein product: CASSQDPYSTNEKLFF.

This clone was counted only a few times. V usage is TRBV7-9 and J usage is TRBJ2-2, with TRBD1 as a possible D gene (5 bases). The V and J ends lost 7 bases and 0 bases respectively, with 12 bases between them. The CDR3 loop spans 15 amino acids. Germline V CDR1 and CDR2: SEHNR, FQNEAQ (reference sequence). The CDR3 DNA reads TGTGCCAGCATCGACAGAGAATCGAACACCGGGGAGCTGTTTTTT. It specifies CASIDRESNTGELFF.

This clone was seen only once. The CDR3 nucleotides read TGTGCCGTTTGGGGGGCCGCCGGGGAGCTGTTTTTT. Protein: CAVWGAAGELFF. The genes are TRBV6-1 and TRBJ2-2; D is possibly TRBD1 or TRBD2 (6 bases each). The CDR3 runs to 12 residues. Germline CDR1 and CDR2: MNHNS and SASEGT. V lost 11 bases, J lost 6 bases, and 13 bases lay in between.

This rearrangement joins TRBV6-6 to TRBJ1-2, with D unresolved. V lost 3 bases, J lost 8 bases, and 16 bases lay in between. Germline assignment: CDR1 MNHNY and CDR2 SVGAGI (reference sequence). This CDR3 contains 14 residues. The CDR3 loop is CASSYDTSGGGYTF. CDR3 sequence (DNA): TGTGCCAGCAGTTATGACACCTCTGGCGGGGGCTACACCTTC.

This clone was picked up a small number of times. The chain joins TRBV12-5 to TRBJ2-1, with 7 bases matching TRBD1. There are 13 residues in the CDR3. After removal of 9 bases from V and 6 bases from J, the junction contained 8 bases not matched to a gene. CDR1 is LGHNT and CDR2 is FRNRAP in the germline V gene. In nucleotides, the CDR3 is TGTGCTAGCGTAGGGGGCCCAAGCAATGAGCAGTTCTTC. It yields the protein CASVGGPSNEQFF.

The chain couples TRBV5-6 to TRBJ2-1; D could derive from TRBD1 or TRBD2 (5 bases each). Germline V gives CDR1 SGHDT, CDR2 YYEEEE. CDR3 length: 13 residues. V gave up 2 bases and J gave up 6 bases, with 9 bases separating them. The CDR3 loop reads CASSFWGTNEQFF. The CDR3 DNA reads TGTGCCAGCAGCTTCTGGGGGACCAATGAGCAGTTCTTC. Combining the CDR3 with reference TRBV5-6 and TRBJ2-1 gives the whole variable domain DAGVTQSPTHLIKTRGQQVTLRCSPKSGHDTVSWYQQALGQGPQFIFQYYEEEERQRGNFPDRFSGHQFPNYSSELNVNALLLGDSALYLCASSFWGTNEQFFGPGTRLTVL.

This chain uses TRBV18 with TRBJ2-5; 7 nucleotides match TRBD1. Trimming took 4 bases from V and 5 from J; bases not matched to a gene: 4. Looked up from germline, CDR1 is KGHSH and CDR2 is LQKENI. This CDR3 region has 13 residues. CDR3 sequence (DNA): TGTGCCAGCTCACTCACACAGGGGGAGACCCAGTACTTC. Translating it yields CASSLTQGETQYF.